This T cell receptor (beta chain) comes out of a study of blood T cell repertoires in COVID-19. Study details: The United States, Italy and Spain were the sources of the acute and convalescent COVID-19 samples. PBMCs, B-cell-depleted T cells, or T cells provided the cDNA or gDNA that made up the material.

CDR1 is SNHLY, CDR2 FYNNEI, per germline. Trimming cost V 6 bases and J 3 bases; bases outside gene matches: 5. The CDR3 has 14 amino acids. Original processing notes: Nucleated cell number was recorded as an estimate derived from reference gene primer amplification. Produced via immunoSEQ multiplex PCR; TCRdb's table is partial and in-frame only. The DNA was the basis for D and trimming; V, J and clone size are from that table. The profile shows about 120,000 clones, roughly 76% of them singletons. Sequenced material: peripheral blood. The TCR was taken from a woman aged 55-69 years with acute or convalescent COVID-19. The chain combines TRBV2 with TRBJ1-2, with 9 positions matching TRBD1. CDR3 in DNA: TGTGCCAGCAGAAAAGGGACAGGGTACTATGGCTACACCTTC. This codes for CASRKGTGYYGYTF.